What follows describes a single T cell receptor beta chain. This sample is drawn from a study of glioma-infiltrating T cells after dendritic cell vaccination. Background on the study: Treatment, given 2003 to 2012, was autologous tumor lysate-pulsed dendritic cell vaccination.

Time point: after dendritic cell vaccination, including at tumor progression/relapse. No glioblastoma patient carried an isocitrate dehydrogenase mutation. The primer mix had 60 V beta and 13 J beta primers. TCRdb keeps only in-frame clones here, not all; method: immunoSEQ multiplex PCR. The table records approximately 110,000 clones, 85% to 90% of them present only once. The CDR3 totals 17 residues. CDR1 is MNHEY and CDR2 is SMNVEV in the germline V gene (reference sequence). The V segment lost 5 bases and the J segment 2 bases; nucleotides outside the gene matches: 14. The rearrangement links TRBV27 to TRBJ2-7, with 8 positions matching TRBD2. The TCR comes from a human donor with glioblastoma. The sample here was blood, taken after dendritic cell vaccination. CDR3 loop: CASSLWRGGRGTYEQYF. The CDR3 coding sequence is TGTGCCAGCAGTCTATGGCGCGGGGGGCGAGGAACCTACGAGCAGTACTTC.